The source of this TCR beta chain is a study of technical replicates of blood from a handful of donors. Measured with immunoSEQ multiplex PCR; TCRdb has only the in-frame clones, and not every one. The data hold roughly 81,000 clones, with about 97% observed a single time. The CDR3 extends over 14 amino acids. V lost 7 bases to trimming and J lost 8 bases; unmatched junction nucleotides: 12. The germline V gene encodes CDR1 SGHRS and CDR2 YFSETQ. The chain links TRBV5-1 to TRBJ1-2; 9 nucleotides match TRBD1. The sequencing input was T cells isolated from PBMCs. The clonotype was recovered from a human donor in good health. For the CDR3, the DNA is TGCGCCAGCCCCCGCCCCGGACAGGGGTCCGGCTACACCTTC. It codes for CASPRPGQGSGYTF.